This entry lists 18 T cell receptor beta chains sequenced from one sample in a study of T cell clonality in common variable immunodeficiency. Libraries were prepared by immunoSEQ multiplex PCR; TCRdb keeps only in-frame clonotypes and omits some of them. The sample was found to contain some 21,000 clones, and every one recurs. No antigen is known for these receptors. Study-level results: In common variable immunodeficiency, TCR beta chains reportedly carried fewer deletions and N-nucleotide insertions.

Source material: peripheral blood mononuclear cells. The source of these receptors is a human donor with common variable immunodeficiency.

This clone was seen a few times. The read ends 3 residues before the CDR3 terminus; that terminus is restored from the germline J gene. J is TRBJ2-1 and V is TRBV19, with unresolved D. The V end lost 6 bases, the J end lost 2 bases, and 14 bases lay between the germline ends. This CDR3 region has 15 residues. Germline CDR1 reads LNHDA; CDR2 reads SQIVND (reference sequence). CDR3 DNA, as far as it was read: TGTGCCAGTAGCGAGACCGCGGATACCTACAATGAG. Translation gives CASSETADTYNE. The complete CDR3 sequence is CASSETADTYNEQFF. Based on the CDR3 plus reference TRBV19 and TRBJ2-1, the full variable domain is DGGITQSPKYLFRKEGQNVTLSCEQNLNHDAMYWYRQDPGQGLRLIYYSQIVNDFQKGDIAEGYSVSREKKESFPLTVTSAQKNPTAFYLCASSETADTYNEQFFGPGTRLTVL.

This clone was picked up a small number of times. Read sequence stops 3 residues before the CDR3 end, and the germline J gene provides the missing end. The J gene is TRBJ1-1, the V gene TRBV7-2, with D maybe TRBD1 (5 bases). The length of the CDR3 is 14 residues. With 4 bases removed from V and 5 bases from J, the gap between germline ends came to 14 bases. Per germline, CDR1 SGHTA and CDR2 FQGNSA. CDR3 DNA, as far as it was read: TGTGCCAGCAGCTCCCCCCGGGGGTTAACTGAA. It specifies CASSSPRGLTE. The entire CDR3 is CASSSPRGLTEAFF.

This clone has just a few counts. Read data end 3 residues before the CDR3 end; the end is taken from the germline J gene. The rearrangement uses TRBV6-1 and TRBJ2-5; TRBD2 agrees at 10 bases. Germline assignment: CDR1 MNHNS and CDR2 SASEGT. The V segment lost 2 bases and the J segment 6 bases; nucleotides outside the gene matches: 6. This CDR3 has 15 residues. The covered CDR3 bases are TGTGCCAGCAGTGAATTACTAGCGGGGTTAAAGACC. Encoded protein: CASSELLAGLKT. The full CDR3 protein is CASSELLAGLKTQYF.

This clone has just a few counts. The read ends 3 residues before the CDR3 terminus; that terminus is restored from the germline J gene. V and J are TRBV5-1 and TRBJ2-1; 8 bases align to TRBD2. The length of the CDR3 is 14 residues. Germline V CDR1 and CDR2: SGHRS, YFSETQ. V shed 5 bases and J 7 bases; nucleotides not matched to a gene: 8. Partial CDR3 DNA: TGCGCCAGCAGGGGGACTAGTTTCTGGAATGAG. It is translated as CASRGTSFWNE. The CDR3 reads in full as CASRGTSFWNEQFF. The whole variable domain, remainder taken from reference TRBV5-1 and TRBJ2-1, is KAGVTQTPRYLIKTRGQQVTLSCSPISGHRSVSWYQQTPGQGLQFLFEYFSETQRNKGNFPGRFSGRQFSNSRSEMNVSTLELGDSALYLCASRGTSFWNEQFFGPGTRLTVL.

With respect to this clone: The read finishes 3 residues shy of the CDR3 end, and the germline J gene is used to complete it. V usage is TRBV19 and J usage is TRBJ2-4; 9 nucleotides line up with TRBD1. Per the germline V gene, CDR1 is LNHDA and CDR2 is SQIVND (reference sequence). With 2 bases clipped from V and 7 bases from J, the junction kept 3 bases outside the gene matches. The CDR3 runs 14 residues. CDR3 region: CASSIRQGVNIQYF. CDR3 bases read: TGTGCCAGTAGTATAAGACAGGGGGTGAACATT.

This clone has a count of ten or more. The sequenced fragment ends 3 residues before the CDR3 boundary, so the rest is inferred from the germline J gene. This chain connects TRBV20-1 to TRBJ2-7, with TRBD2 matching over 8 bases. Germline V gene lookup returns CDR1 DFQATT and CDR2 SNEGSKA (reference sequence). The CDR3 is 15 residues long. Unmatched junction bases numbered 7, after V lost 0 bases and J lost 3 bases. The CDR3: CSARDWREAFYEQYF. The covered CDR3 bases are TGCAGTGCTAGAGATTGGCGGGAGGCTTTCTACGAG.

A word on this clone: Sequencing ends 3 residues short of the CDR3 end; the germline J gene provides the rest. The chain has TRBV18 and TRBJ1-1; TRBD1 agrees at 7 bases. Germline V gives CDR1 KGHSH, CDR2 LQKENI. With V trimmed by 0 bases and J by 1 base, 8 bases remained unmatched. The CDR3 is 17 amino acids. CDR3 DNA (partial): TGTGCCAGCTCACCACCGAAAGGGGGCCTTAGGAACACTGAA. Translation gives CASSPPKGGLRNTE. The CDR3 in its entirety is CASSPPKGGLRNTEAFF.

This clone was seen a handful of times. Sequencing ends 3 residues short of the CDR3 end; the germline J gene provides the rest. The chain recombines TRBV2 with TRBJ1-4, with D possibly TRBD1 on 5 matching bases. Germline-derived CDR1 and CDR2 are SNHLY and FYNNEI. The ends were cut back, 3 bases at V and 10 bases at J, with 12 bases in the middle. The CDR3 consists of 13 residues. CDR3 sequence reads: CASSEGGVVKLFF. Partial CDR3 DNA: TGTGCCAGCAGTGAGGGGGGGGTAGTAAAA. Based on the CDR3 plus reference TRBV2 and TRBJ1-4, the full variable domain is EPEVTQTPSHQVTQMGQEVILRCVPISNHLYFYWYRQILGQKVEFLVSFYNNEISEKSEIFDDQFSVERPDGSNFTLKIRSTKLEDSAMYFCASSEGGVVKLFFGSGTQLSVL.

This clone was counted at least ten times. The DNA ends 3 residues before the CDR3 does, and the rest of the CDR3 is filled in from the germline J gene. The chain has TRBV28 and TRBJ1-2; D gene uncertain. Germline lookup yields CDR1 MDHEN and CDR2 SYDVKM. The CDR3 spans 14 residues. Trimming pared 6 bases from V and 4 bases from J, leaving 15 bases between. CDR3 amino acids: CASRSRQEIYGYTF. The sequenced part of the CDR3 DNA is TGTGCCAGCAGATCACGGCAGGAAATCTATGGC.

On this clone: The DNA ends 3 residues before the CDR3 does, and the rest of the CDR3 is filled in from the germline J gene. The chain recombines TRBV7-6 with TRBJ1-6; D unresolved. The CDR3 covers 16 residues. Germline values: CDR1 SGHVS, CDR2 FNYEAQ. The CDR3 spells CASSLGVGGRRFALHF. The covered CDR3 bases are TGTGCCAGCAGCTTAGGGGTAGGCGGCAGAAGGTTCGCC.

About this clone itself: The DNA ends 3 residues before the CDR3 does, and the rest of the CDR3 is filled in from the germline J gene. The chain carries TRBV2 and TRBJ1-1; D is undetermined. Germline V gene lookup returns CDR1 SNHLY and CDR2 FYNNEI. The CDR3 has 14 amino acids. The V gene lost 7 bases and the J gene lost 0 bases, with 12 bases spanning the gap. CDR3: CASTVVTLNTEAFF. CDR3 bases read: TGTGCCAGCACGGTGGTTACTCTGAACACTGAA.

Note on this clone: The read terminates 3 residues before the CDR3 end, so the remaining end is supplied by the germline J gene. V usage is TRBV7-8 and J usage is TRBJ2-5; tentative D call: TRBD1 (5 bases). CDR3 length: 14 residues. The germline V gene has CDR1 SGHVS and CDR2 FQNEAQ. Trimming took 3 bases from V and 2 from J, leaving 10 bases between them. The sequenced CDR3 bases are TGTGCCAGCAGCTTTCGACGGACACAAGAGACC. Its translation: CASSFRRTQET. The CDR3 in its entirety is CASSFRRTQETQYF.

This clone was observed a few times. The read comes to an end 3 residues before the CDR3 does, leaving the germline J gene to fill in the end. The chain uses TRBV7-9 and TRBJ2-5, with D possibly TRBD1 on 5 matching bases. V lost 5 bases to trimming and J lost 5 bases, with 15 bases between them. The CDR3 runs 14 residues. Germline V gene data show CDR1 as SEHNR and CDR2 as FQNEAQ (reference sequence). This CDR3 reads CASSPVWTIETQYF. The covered CDR3 bases are TGTGCCAGCAGCCCCGTCTGGACAATTGAGACC.

Concerning this clone itself: The CDR3 extends 3 residues past the end of the read, so its final part is completed from the germline J gene. The chain recombines TRBV20-1 with TRBJ2-7; 16 bases are a match to TRBD2. The trim removed 0 bases at V and 3 bases at J, leaving 11 bases unmatched. CDR1 is DFQATT, CDR2 SNEGSKA, per germline (reference sequence). The CDR3 has 19 residues. The CDR3 sequence: CSARDGTSGRVLGNYEQYF. Partial CDR3 DNA: TGCAGTGCTAGAGATGGGACTAGCGGGAGGGTCCTTGGAAACTACGAG.

Details on this clone: The CDR3 goes on 3 residues after the read ends, and that part is filled in from the germline J gene. The gene calls are TRBV19 and TRBJ1-6, with 8 bases identical to TRBD1. The germline V gene encodes CDR1 LNHDA and CDR2 SQIVND (reference sequence). The junction had 15 bases not matched to a gene; V was cut back by 7 bases and J by 10 bases. CDR3 size: 16 residues. The CDR3 DNA, read in part, is TGTGCCAGTACGGTTCTCAGGGGGCGCCGAAGATCACCC. This encodes CASTVLRGRRRSP. The CDR3 in full is CASTVLRGRRRSPLHF.

There are a few counts of this clone. The read terminates 3 residues before the CDR3 end, so the remaining end is supplied by the germline J gene. This chain connects TRBV7-2 to TRBJ1-2, with D tentatively TRBD1 (5 bases). V was cut by 0 bases and J by 2 bases, with 7 bases left in between. CDR3 length equals 14 residues. Germline V gene lookup returns CDR1 SGHTA and CDR2 FQGNSA. CDR3 DNA (partial): TGTGCCAGCAGCTTAGCGTGGACAAACTATGGC. As protein: CASSLAWTNYG. The entire CDR3 reads CASSLAWTNYGYTF.

Many counts were recorded for this clone. The read ends 3 residues shy of where the CDR3 ends; the end is completed using the germline J gene. This chain connects TRBV4-2 to TRBJ1-2, with D possibly TRBD1 on 6 matching bases. Trimming shortened V by 3 bases and J by 2 bases, and 19 bases separated the two germline ends. The CDR3 is made up of 17 amino acids. The germline gives CDR1 LGHNA, CDR2 YNFKEQ. CDR3 residues: CASSHGTGNTLNYGYTF. CDR3 bases read: TGTGCCAGCAGCCACGGTACAGGGAATACTTTAAACTATGGC.

In the case of this clone: The missing CDR3 end, 3 residues past where the read stops, is filled in from the germline J gene. The chain uses TRBV20-1 and TRBJ2-1, with 9 bases lining up with TRBD1. The trim removed 5 bases at V and 9 bases at J, leaving 5 bases unmatched. The CDR3 is 12 residues long. Germline V gene sequence: CDR1 DFQATT, CDR2 SNEGSKA (reference sequence). The sequenced CDR3 bases are TGCAGTGCTCGGGACAGGGTTTTTGAG. Translating gives CSARDRVFE. Given in full, the CDR3 is CSARDRVFEQFF.